This section outlines one T cell receptor beta chain sequence together with its context. These data belong to a study of sequential checkpoint blockade in melanoma. Across the whole study: First-line arms were nivolumab then ipilimumab, or the reverse, randomized 1:1.

Produced via immunoSEQ multiplex PCR; TCRdb's table is partial and in-frame only. The sample lists over 10,000 clones; less than 80% were seen once. Treatment in this sample: randomized to nivolumab then ipilimumab (arm A) or the reverse (arm B). Trimming took off 6 bases at V and 10 bases at J, with 19 bases between the two ends. CDR1 is SQVTM, CDR2 ANQGSEA, per germline. The CDR3 has 13 amino acids. The sequences come from CD8+ T cells sorted from blood (inferred from file names), collected from a patient given nivolumab and ipilimumab in sequence. This TCR derives from a human donor with melanoma. This chain links TRBV29-1 with TRBJ2-1; weak D call: TRBD1 (7 bases). CDR3: CSVLGTARGEQFF. The CDR3 nucleotides are TGCAGCGTGCTCGGGACAGCTCGGGGGGAGCAGTTCTTC.